The entry below describes one T cell receptor (beta chain). Its antigen is still unknown. Base qualities are not recorded, but no much larger clone differs from it by a single base. The library relied on the immunoSEQ multiplex PCR assay. TCRdb's version of the immuneACCESS table is confined to in-frame rearrangements and falls short of the full clone set. An unresolved V gene accounts for under half of the shortfall where checked; the remainder is of unknown origin. The sample profile shows 50,000 to 65,000 clones; over 95% of them were found once. The top ten hold 2.5% of the sample. This record comes from a study of T cell changes during pregnancy in multiple sclerosis (dated by TCRdb to about 2019). Turning to the overall study: The study looked at changes in the T cell repertoire across pregnancy in women with multiple sclerosis.

The specimen comprised CD8+ T cells from peripheral blood mononuclear cells, sampled after pregnancy. This clonotype was obtained from a female donor with multiple sclerosis, enrolled in a pregnancy study.

The CDR3 sequence is CASSLVGYEQFF. The sequenced DNA: TGCGCCAGCAGCTTGGTTGGCTATGAGCAGTTCTTC. Rearrangement joined TRBV5-1 to TRBJ2-1, with an unclear D gene assignment. V is cut by 0 bases and J by 8 bases, and the space between the germline ends is 6 bases. The CDR3 contains 12 residues, cysteine and phenylalanine counted. The kept DNA is CDR3 alone, 36 bases in frame from the first base. Sequences SGHRS (CDR1) and YFSETQ (CDR2) are obtained from the germline V gene.